This is a list of T cell receptor beta chains from one sample in a study of T cell repertoires in cytomegalovirus infection. These receptors lack a known antigen. TCRdb reanalysed the reads using MiXCR and keeps one entry per CDR3 protein. The sample yields around 900,000 distinct CDR3 sequences, 31% seen once. Sequences were derived from cultured CD8+ T cells from PBMCs, sampled from culture after CMV antigen stimulation. Every receptor here comes from a human donor in good health (CMV status not recorded). Some clones in this sample may be carry-over from other donors' samples. Both conserved end residues are part of each CDR3. D genes are given only for firm matches. For some rows the clone size is stated as once, few or many, or as a class when expanded; others skip it.

abundance	v_gene	d_gene	j_gene	CDR3aa	CDR3nt
many	TRBV7-6	.	TRBJ2-2	CASSLSRMNTGELFF	TGTGCCAGCAGTCTTTCACGGATGAACACCGGGGAGCTGTTTTTT
.	TRBV5-8	.	TRBJ1-1	CASKVIGAEAFF	TGTGCCAGCAAAGTTATCGGGGCTGAAGCTTTCTTT
many	TRBV11-2	.	TRBJ1-5	CASSRGPNQPQHF	TGTGCCAGCAGTCGAGGGCCCAATCAGCCCCAGCATTTT
.	TRBV4-1	TRBD2	TRBJ2-3	CASSQDLAGGGDTQYF	TGCGCCAGCAGCCAAGATCTGGCGGGGGGCGGGGATACGCAGTATTTT
.	TRBV5-5	.	TRBJ2-6	CASSLYRQGPGANVLTF	TGTGCCAGCAGCTTGTACAGGCAGGGCCCCGGGGCCAACGTCCTGACTTTC
few	TRBV12-3/TRBV12-4	.	TRBJ2-5	CASSFVAGRFQETQYF	TGTGCCAGCAGTTTTGTGGCAGGGCGATTTCAAGAGACCCAGTACTTC
.	TRBV24-1	.	TRBJ2-4	CATSSEGIQYF	TGTGCCACCAGTTCAGAGGGCATTCAGTACTTC
.	TRBV10-3	.	TRBJ2-2	CAIAGGQTYTGELFF	TGTGCCATCGCCGGGGGACAGACCTACACCGGGGAGCTGTTTTTT
.	TRBV7-6	.	TRBJ1-2	CASSLGIGYGYTF	TGTGCCAGCAGCTTAGGGATAGGCTATGGCTACACCTTC
.	TRBV7-6	TRBD1	TRBJ1-1	CASSVTGIYTEAFF	TGTGCCAGCAGCGTGACAGGGATCTACACTGAAGCTTTCTTT
few	TRBV11-2	TRBD1	TRBJ1-6	CASSYWTGPQSSYNSPLHF	TGTGCCAGCAGCTACTGGACAGGCCCCCAGAGCTCCTATAATTCACCCCTCCACTTT
few	TRBV7-6	.	TRBJ2-3	CASSLERGGHTDTQYF	TGTGCCAGCAGCTTAGAGAGGGGGGGCCATACAGATACGCAGTATTTT
many	TRBV7-2	.	TRBJ2-5	CASSLGRAFQETQYF	TGTGCCAGCAGCCTAGGCAGGGCCTTCCAAGAGACCCAGTACTTC
few	TRBV11-2	.	TRBJ1-1	CASSLTGGGMNTEAFF	TGTGCCAGCAGCCTAACAGGAGGAGGGATGAACACTGAAGCTTTCTTT
once	TRBV24-1	TRBD1	TRBJ2-1	CATSDPTGTGDDEQFF	TGTGCCACCAGTGATCCTACCGGGACAGGGGATGATGAGCAGTTCTTC
.	TRBV3-1	TRBD1	TRBJ2-5	CASSQTGTGLETQYF	TGTGCCAGCAGCCAAACCGGGACAGGGTTGGAGACCCAGTACTTC
many	TRBV7-2	.	TRBJ1-1	CASSLVFWVPNTEAFF	TGTGCCAGCAGCTTAGTCTTTTGGGTGCCGAACACTGAAGCTTTCTTT
.	TRBV7-9	.	TRBJ1-3	CASSLGGWTDANTIYF	TGTGCCAGCAGCTTAGGGGGATGGACAGATGCTAACACCATATATTTT
many	TRBV19	.	TRBJ2-1	CASSWGPNEQFF	TGTGCCAGTAGTTGGGGGCCCAATGAGCAGTTCTTC
.	TRBV18	.	TRBJ1-1	CASSWDQLEAFF	TGTGCCAGCTCCTGGGACCAGCTTGAAGCTTTCTTT
.	TRBV27	.	TRBJ1-1	CASGRAGYTEAFF	TGTGCCAGTGGTAGGGCGGGGTACACTGAAGCTTTCTTT
few	TRBV7-9	.	TRBJ1-2	CASSQWTEGHGYTF	TGTGCCAGCAGCCAGTGGACAGAGGGCCATGGCTACACCTTC
many	TRBV7-6	TRBD2	TRBJ2-1	CASSSVAGGLYLVSYNEQFF	TGTGCCAGCAGCTCAGTAGCGGGGGGCCTTTACCTCGTCTCATACAATGAGCAGTTCTTC
.	TRBV7-9	.	TRBJ2-5	CASSSSKDRKETQYF	TGTGCCAGCAGCTCCAGCAAAGACAGGAAAGAGACCCAGTACTTC
.	TRBV11-2	.	TRBJ2-4	CASSSYAKNIQYF	TGTGCCAGCAGCTCATACGCCAAAAACATTCAGTACTTC
once	TRBV19	.	TRBJ2-4	CASSISFRGENIQYF	TGTGCCAGTAGTATATCGTTTCGAGGTGAAAACATTCAGTACTTC
.	TRBV15	.	TRBJ1-1	CATRGRQRNTEAFF	TGTGCCACCCGCGGACGGCAGCGGAACACTGAAGCTTTCTTT
few	TRBV2	TRBD1	TRBJ2-1	CASTGTVSSYNEQFF	TGTGCCAGCACGGGGACAGTGAGCTCCTACAATGAGCAGTTCTTC
.	TRBV2	TRBD1	TRBJ2-1	CASSAGQAPYNEQFF	TGTGCCAGCAGTGCCGGACAGGCCCCCTACAATGAGCAGTTCTTC
many	TRBV7-3	.	TRBJ1-1	CASGEGTYTEAFF	TGTGCCAGTGGCGAAGGTACATACACTGAAGCTTTCTTT
.	TRBV12-3/TRBV12-4	TRBD2	TRBJ2-1	CASSFGTSGISYNEQFF	TGTGCCAGCAGTTTTGGGACTAGCGGAATCTCCTACAATGAGCAGTTCTTC
many	TRBV7-9	.	TRBJ2-1	CASSLPDYNEQFF	TGTGCCAGCAGCTTACCAGACTACAATGAGCAGTTCTTC
many	TRBV7-6	TRBD2	TRBJ2-3	CASRRLAGGPKMTDTQYF	TGTGCCAGCAGAAGACTAGCGGGGGGGCCGAAGATGACAGATACGCAGTATTTT
.	TRBV6-5	.	TRBJ2-7	CASSYSRDYEQYF	TGTGCCAGCAGTTACTCGCGCGACTACGAGCAGTACTTC
few	TRBV7-9	.	TRBJ2-5	CASSFPVGPQETQYF	TGTGCCAGCAGCTTTCCGGTTGGGCCTCAAGAGACCCAGTACTTC
.	TRBV6-5	TRBD2	TRBJ2-3	CASSYSGGGATDTQYF	TGTGCCAGCAGTTATAGTGGCGGGGGGGCAACAGATACGCAGTATTTT
many	TRBV6-2/TRBV6-3	.	TRBJ2-1	CASSYSSRGEGTHNEQFF	TGTGCCAGCAGTTACTCGAGTAGGGGGGAGGGGACACACAATGAGCAGTTCTTC
.	TRBV7-6	.	TRBJ1-5	CASSPGPLRPQHF	TGTGCCAGCAGCCCCGGACCGCTCCGGCCCCAGCATTTT
.	TRBV2	.	TRBJ2-4	CASSGVGREAKNIQYF	TGTGCCAGCAGTGGTGTTGGCAGGGAGGCCAAAAACATTCAGTACTTC
.	TRBV28	.	TRBJ2-1	CASSFVENEQFF	TGTGCCAGCAGTTTTGTAGAGAATGAGCAGTTCTTC
.	TRBV6-5	TRBD2	TRBJ2-7	CASSRLADLYEQYF	TGTGCCAGCAGTCGGCTAGCGGACCTCTACGAGCAGTACTTC
few	TRBV6-1	.	TRBJ1-2	CASAHVGTLGGYTF	TGTGCCAGCGCCCATGTCGGGACACTGGGGGGCTACACCTTC
.	TRBV4-1	TRBD1	TRBJ1-5	CASSQYDRANQPQHF	TGCGCCAGCAGCCAATATGACAGGGCCAATCAGCCCCAGCATTTT
.	TRBV2	.	TRBJ1-1	CASSESGGVTEAFF	TGTGCCAGCAGTGAATCGGGCGGGGTGACTGAAGCTTTCTTT
many	TRBV7-8	TRBD2	TRBJ2-7	CASSLAGGGYEQYF	TGTGCCAGCAGCTTAGCGGGGGGGGGCTACGAGCAGTACTTC
.	TRBV27	.	TRBJ2-7	CASSLVGRGPYEQYF	TGTGCCAGCAGTTTGGTGGGACGGGGACCCTACGAGCAGTACTTC
many	TRBV7-8	TRBD2	TRBJ2-3	CASSLVLAGGDTSDTQYF	TGTGCCAGCAGCTTAGTACTAGCGGGGGGGGACACTTCAGATACGCAGTATTTT
.	TRBV6-1	.	TRBJ1-1	CASSYYLYQGNTEAFF	TGTGCCAGTAGTTATTACCTTTACCAGGGGAACACTGAAGCTTTCTTT
few	TRBV7-6	.	TRBJ2-5	CASSPRLTETQYF	TGTGCCAGCAGCCCTCGGTTAACAGAGACCCAGTACTTC
.	TRBV7-6	TRBD1	TRBJ2-6	CASSSGDRVAYGANVLTF	TGTGCCAGCAGTTCCGGGGACAGGGTGGCATATGGGGCCAACGTCCTGACTTTC
.	TRBV7-2	.	TRBJ1-2	CASSTPNGYTF	TGTGCCAGCAGCACCCCAAATGGCTACACCTTC
few	TRBV19	TRBD1	TRBJ1-1	CASSLGLTGALQYTEAFF	TGTGCCAGTAGTCTGGGTCTGACAGGGGCCCTCCAGTACACTGAAGCTTTCTTT
few	TRBV25-1	.	TRBJ2-5	CASSLWGAGETQYF	TGTGCCAGCTCGCTGTGGGGGGCAGGGGAGACCCAGTACTTC